A single TCR beta chain is shown here with its context. This entry comes from a study of blood T cell repertoires in COVID-19. The V end lost 4 bases, the J end lost 14 bases, and 19 bases lay between the germline ends. The CDR3 loop spans 14 amino acids. Germline V gene lookup returns CDR1 SGDLS and CDR2 YYNGEE. Measured with immunoSEQ multiplex PCR; TCRdb has only the in-frame clones, and not every one. The sample lists 300,000 to 450,000 clones, around 90% seen once, with approximately 3% in the top ten. This receptor was taken from a young woman with COVID-19, enrolled during active disease. Sequenced sample: peripheral blood. The chain couples TRBV9 to TRBJ1-6, with D unclear. The CDR3 coding sequence is TGTGCCAGCAGCCCCCCGGACGGGAGTCAAACCCTCCACTTT. It yields the protein CASSPPDGSQTLHF. The full variable domain, its missing parts supplied by reference TRBV9 and TRBJ1-6, is DSGVTQTPKHLITATGQRVTLRCSPRSGDLSVYWYQQSLDQGLQFLIQYYNGEERAKGNILERFSAQQFPDLHSELNLSSLELGDSALYFCASSPPDGSQTLHFGNGTRLTVT.